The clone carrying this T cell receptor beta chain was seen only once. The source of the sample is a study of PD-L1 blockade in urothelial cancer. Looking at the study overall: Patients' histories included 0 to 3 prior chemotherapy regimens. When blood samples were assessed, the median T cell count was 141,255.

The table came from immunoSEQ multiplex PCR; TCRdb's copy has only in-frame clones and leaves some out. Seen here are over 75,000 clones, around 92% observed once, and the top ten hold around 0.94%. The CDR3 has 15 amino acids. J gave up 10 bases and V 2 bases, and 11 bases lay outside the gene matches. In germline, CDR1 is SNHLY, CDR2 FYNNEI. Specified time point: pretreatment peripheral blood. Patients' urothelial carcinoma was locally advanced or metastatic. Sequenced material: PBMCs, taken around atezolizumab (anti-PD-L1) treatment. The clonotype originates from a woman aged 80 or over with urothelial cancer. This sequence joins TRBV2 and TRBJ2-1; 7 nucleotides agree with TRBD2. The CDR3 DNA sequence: TGTGCCAGCAGTGAAAGGGACTACCCCGGGGTCGAGCAGTTCTTC. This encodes CASSERDYPGVEQFF.